The clone carrying this T cell receptor beta chain was recorded once. Its antigen is as yet unknown. This entry belongs to a study of T cells in Graves' hyperthyroidism and ophthalmopathy. Points from the study as a whole: Most expanded thyroid clonotypes above 0.001 recurred in blood. Ophthalmopathy and stable hyperthyroidism were told apart by a 13 V-J model.

RNA transcripts gave rise to amplified TCR beta CDR3 regions. First-round RT-PCR of the TCR CDR3 relied on the HTBI primer set. One entry per CDR3 protein, called by TCRdb with MiXCR from the multiplex PCR reads. Of 550,000 to 700,000 distinct CDR3 sequences detected, around 45% appear once; the ten largest clones hold roughly 19%. The material sequenced was peripheral blood or thyroid tissue (not recorded which). The source is an adult woman with Graves' disease, either hyperthyroidism or ophthalmopathy (not recorded which).

CDR3 in DNA: TGTGCCAGCAGTGAAGGTAGCGGGGATTTTGGAGAGACCCAGTACTTC. Its protein is CASSEGSGDFGETQYF. This chain connects TRBV25-1 to TRBJ2-5, with TRBD2 identical over 8 bases. CDR1 and CDR2 from the germline V gene are MGHDK and SYGVNS. V lost 2 bases, J lost 4 bases, and 9 bases stayed unmatched. The CDR3 has 16 residues.